The next 16 T cell receptor beta chains were all read from a single sample in a study of blood T cell repertoires in COVID-19. Here immunoSEQ multiplex PCR was the method, and the copy in TCRdb shows in-frame clones only, minus some. The sample has about 140,000 clones, roughly 86% seen once. The specimen sequenced was peripheral blood. These receptors were obtained from a man in his 70s with acute or convalescent COVID-19.

The sample holds a few counts of this clone. This CDR3 is also generated by other DNA sequences in the sample. The chain is built from TRBV24-1 and TRBJ2-5; 10 bases map to TRBD2. The CDR3 sequence is 15 residues long. CDR1 is KGHDR, CDR2 SFDVKD, per germline. J lost 5 bases, V lost 4 bases, and 6 bases had no gene match. The CDR3 protein is CATSDPSGSGETQYF. The CDR3 region has the DNA TGTGCCACCAGTGACCCTAGCGGGAGTGGGGAGACCCAGTACTTC.

The chain is built from TRBV7-9 and TRBJ2-3; 9 nucleotides line up with TRBD1. The CDR3 sequence is 15 residues long. Per germline, CDR1 SEHNR and CDR2 FQNEAQ (reference sequence). The V gene end was trimmed by 4 bases and the J gene end by 1 base; junction bases not matched to a gene: 3. CDR3 nucleotide sequence: TGTGCCAGCAGCTCGCGGACAGGGGGCACAGATACGCAGTATTTT. Translation: CASSSRTGGTDTQYF.

This clone was picked up a small number of times. The chain employs TRBV19 and TRBJ1-5, with D possibly TRBD1 on 5 matching bases. Germline CDR1 is LNHDA and CDR2 is SQIVND (reference sequence). V gave up 6 bases and J gave up 4 bases, with 10 bases separating them. The CDR3 covers 13 residues. CDR3 in DNA: TGTGCCAGTAGATTGGCAGGGAATCAGCCCCAGCATTTT. Its translation is CASRLAGNQPQHF.

V and J are TRBV6-5 and TRBJ1-1; no firm D call. This CDR3 has 15 amino acids. V was clipped by 0 bases and J by 3 bases, with 11 bases between them. The germline V gene has CDR1 MNHEY and CDR2 SVGAGI. The CDR3 region has the DNA TGTGCCAGCAGTTACTCAATCGTATCCGACACTGAAGCTTTCTTT. Amino acid sequence: CASSYSIVSDTEAFF.

This clone has just a few counts. The CDR3, as DNA: TGTGCCAGTAGTCCCCAGACACAGTCATCAGGCATATATTTT. Translation gives CASSPQTQSSGIYF. This chain joins TRBV19 and TRBJ1-3; D is unclear. Germline CDR1 reads LNHDA; CDR2 reads SQIVND (reference sequence). CDR3 length equals 14 residues. V was clipped by 5 bases and J by 12 bases, with 20 bases between them.

This chain links TRBV19 with TRBJ1-2; 7 nucleotides line up with TRBD1. CDR1 LNHDA and CDR2 SQIVND come from the germline V gene (reference sequence). V shed 4 bases and J 2 bases; nucleotides not matched to a gene: 7. The CDR3 has 15 residues. The CDR3 region is CASSSRQGSNYGYTF. DNA for the CDR3: TGTGCCAGTAGTAGCCGACAGGGATCCAACTATGGCTACACCTTC.

This sequence joins TRBV5-1 and TRBJ2-1; 7 nucleotides align to TRBD2. Germline V CDR1 and CDR2: SGHRS, YFSETQ. This CDR3 spans 13 amino acids. V was clipped by 4 bases and J by 7 bases; unmatched bases: 5. CDR3 in amino acids: CASSPRTRNEQFF. In DNA, the CDR3 is TGCGCCAGCAGCCCCCGGACTAGGAATGAGCAGTTCTTC. The full variable domain, in which reference TRBV5-1 and TRBJ2-1 provide the parts outside the CDR3, is KAGVTQTPRYLIKTRGQQVTLSCSPISGHRSVSWYQQTPGQGLQFLFEYFSETQRNKGNFPGRFSGRQFSNSRSEMNVSTLELGDSALYLCASSPRTRNEQFFGPGTRLTVL.

The chain employs TRBV10-3 and TRBJ2-3; 7 positions agree with TRBD2. With 2 bases clipped from V and 1 base from J, the junction kept 3 bases outside the gene matches. The CDR3 length is 15 residues. Germline CDR1 reads ENHRY; CDR2 reads SYGVKD. The CDR3 is CAISEGLAGTDTQYF. CDR3 DNA sequence: TGTGCCATCAGTGAGGGTCTAGCGGGCACAGATACGCAGTATTTT.

The rearrangement joins TRBV3-1 (or the pseudogene TRBV3-2) to TRBJ2-5, with 11 nucleotides matching TRBD2. The germline V gene encodes CDR1 LGHDT and CDR2 YNNKEL (reference sequence). The length of the CDR3 is 15 residues. The V and J ends lost 6 bases and 4 bases, in that order; junction bases with no gene match: 7. The CDR3 sequence: CASRLLAGAGETQYF. CDR3 sequence (DNA): TGTGCCAGCAGGCTACTAGCGGGGGCGGGAGAGACCCAGTACTTC.

The rearrangement joins TRBV9 to TRBJ1-5, with a possible D match to TRBD1 (5 bases). CDR1 is SGDLS, CDR2 YYNGEE, per germline. This CDR3 region has 14 residues. V dropped 2 bases and J dropped 7 bases, with 13 bases sitting between them. The CDR3, as DNA: TGTGCCAGCAGCGTCTCCGGGGGTCGGCAGCCCCAGCATTTT. The encoded protein is CASSVSGGRQPQHF. The complete variable domain, with remaining parts taken from reference TRBV9 and TRBJ1-5, reads DSGVTQTPKHLITATGQRVTLRCSPRSGDLSVYWYQQSLDQGLQFLIQYYNGEERAKGNILERFSAQQFPDLHSELNLSSLELGDSALYFCASSVSGGRQPQHFGDGTRLSIL.

The V gene is TRBV19, the J gene TRBJ1-4, with D maybe TRBD1 (6 bases). The germline gives CDR1 LNHDA, CDR2 SQIVND (reference sequence). V lost 6 bases and J lost 0, with 14 bases in between. The CDR3 has 16 amino acids. The DNA of the CDR3 is TGTGCCAGTAGCATACAGGGAAGGACAACTAATGAAAAACTGTTTTTT. Translating it yields CASSIQGRTTNEKLFF.

The V gene is TRBV5-6, the J gene TRBJ2-3, with 12 bases lining up with TRBD2. CDR3 length: 18 amino acids. The ends lost 1 base at V and 2 bases at J; junction bases unmatched: 8. CDR1 and CDR2 from the germline V gene are SGHDT and YYEEEE. DNA of the CDR3: TGTGCCAGCAGCTTGAGGTTGACTAGCGGGAGATACACAGATACGCAGTATTTT. This codes for CASSLRLTSGRYTDTQYF.

This clone was found once. The V and J genes are TRBV7-2 and TRBJ2-3; 11 bases are shared with TRBD2. V shed 4 bases and J 5 bases; nucleotides not matched to a gene: 5. Looked up from germline, CDR1 is SGHTA and CDR2 is FQGNSA. The CDR3 is 15 residues long. Written as DNA, the CDR3 is TGTGCCAGCAGCTCGACCGGACTAGCGGGAGATACGCAGTATTTT. This codes for CASSSTGLAGDTQYF.

This chain connects TRBV3-1 (or the pseudogene TRBV3-2) to TRBJ2-1; a weak D match, TRBD1 (6 bases). CDR1 and CDR2 from the germline V gene are LGHDT and YNNKEL (reference sequence). Trimming pared 1 base from V and 14 bases from J, leaving 21 bases between. This CDR3 has 15 amino acids. The CDR3 region has the DNA TGTGCCAGCAGCCAAGCGGGTGGGCCAGGGGCGATCGAGTTCTTC. Its protein is CASSQAGGPGAIEFF.

This clone was seen only a few times. The gene calls are TRBV4-2 and TRBJ2-1; D perhaps matches TRBD2 (6 bases). This CDR3 spans 14 amino acids. Germline CDR1 and CDR2: LGHNA and YNFKEQ. With 0 bases removed from V and 8 bases from J, the gap between germline ends came to 11 bases. CDR3 residues: CASSQERLAYEQFF. In nucleotides, the CDR3 is TGTGCCAGCAGCCAAGAGCGTCTAGCGTATGAGCAGTTCTTC.

This chain uses TRBV12-3 or TRBV12-4 with TRBJ1-2; D remains ambiguous. The CDR3 contains 12 residues. V lost 5 bases and J 5 bases, leaving 9 bases between the germline ends. The CDR3 DNA follows: TGTGCCAGCAGTGTGCAGACTTATGGCTACACCTTC. Its protein product is CASSVQTYGYTF.